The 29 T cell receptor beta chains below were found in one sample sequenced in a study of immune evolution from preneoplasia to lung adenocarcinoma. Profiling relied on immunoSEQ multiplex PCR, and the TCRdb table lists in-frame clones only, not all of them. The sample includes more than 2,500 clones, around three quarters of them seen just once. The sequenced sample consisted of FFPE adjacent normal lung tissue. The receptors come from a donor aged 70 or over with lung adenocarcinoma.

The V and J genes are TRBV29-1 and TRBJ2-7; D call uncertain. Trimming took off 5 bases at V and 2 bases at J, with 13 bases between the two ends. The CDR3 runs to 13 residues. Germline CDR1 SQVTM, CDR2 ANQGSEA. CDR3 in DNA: TGCAGCGTTTTGTCGAGAGAAACCTACGAGCAGTACTTC. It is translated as CSVLSRETYEQYF.

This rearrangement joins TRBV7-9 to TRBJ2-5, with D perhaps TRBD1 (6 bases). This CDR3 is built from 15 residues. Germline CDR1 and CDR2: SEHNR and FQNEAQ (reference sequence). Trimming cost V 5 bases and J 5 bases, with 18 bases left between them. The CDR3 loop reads CASSAGQGFSETQYF. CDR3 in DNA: TGTGCCAGCAGCGCGGGCCAGGGGTTTAGTGAGACCCAGTACTTC.

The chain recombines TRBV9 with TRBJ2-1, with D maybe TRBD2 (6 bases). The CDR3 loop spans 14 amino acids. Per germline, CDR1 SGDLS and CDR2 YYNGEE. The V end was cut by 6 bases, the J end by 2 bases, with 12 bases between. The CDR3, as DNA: TGTGCCAGCAACAACGGGACTCCCTACAATGAGCAGTTCTTC. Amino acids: CASNNGTPYNEQFF. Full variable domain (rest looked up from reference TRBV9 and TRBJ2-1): DSGVTQTPKHLITATGQRVTLRCSPRSGDLSVYWYQQSLDQGLQFLIQYYNGEERAKGNILERFSAQQFPDLHSELNLSSLELGDSALYFCASNNGTPYNEQFFGPGTRLTVL.

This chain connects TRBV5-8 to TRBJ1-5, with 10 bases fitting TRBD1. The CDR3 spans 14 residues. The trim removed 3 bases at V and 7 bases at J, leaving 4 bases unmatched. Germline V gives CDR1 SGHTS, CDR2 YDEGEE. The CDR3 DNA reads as TGTGCCAGCAGCTCCGGACAGGGGGTCCAGCCCCAGCATTTT. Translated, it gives CASSSGQGVQPQHF.

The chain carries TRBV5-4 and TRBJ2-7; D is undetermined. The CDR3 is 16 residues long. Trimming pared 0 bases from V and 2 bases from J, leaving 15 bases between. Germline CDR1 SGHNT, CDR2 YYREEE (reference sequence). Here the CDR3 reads CASSLGAISSTYEQYF. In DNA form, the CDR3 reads TGTGCCAGCAGCTTGGGGGCTATTAGCAGCACCTACGAGCAGTACTTC.

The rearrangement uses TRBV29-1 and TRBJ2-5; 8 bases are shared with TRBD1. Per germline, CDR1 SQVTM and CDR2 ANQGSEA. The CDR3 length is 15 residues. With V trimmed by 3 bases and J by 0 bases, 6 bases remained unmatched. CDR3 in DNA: TGCAGCGTTGAGAGCGGCAGGGGGCACCAAGAGACCCAGTACTTC. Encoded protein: CSVESGRGHQETQYF.

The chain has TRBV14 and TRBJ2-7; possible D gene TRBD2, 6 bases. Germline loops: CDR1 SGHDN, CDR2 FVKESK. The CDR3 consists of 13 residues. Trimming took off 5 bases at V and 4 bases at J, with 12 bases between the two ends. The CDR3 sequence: CASSDYGSYEQYF. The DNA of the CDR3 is TGTGCCAGCAGCGATTACGGGAGTTACGAGCAGTACTTC.

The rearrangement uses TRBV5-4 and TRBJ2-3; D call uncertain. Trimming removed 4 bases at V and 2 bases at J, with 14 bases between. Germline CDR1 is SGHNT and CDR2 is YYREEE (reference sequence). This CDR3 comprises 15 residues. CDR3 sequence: CASSRPGRITDTQYF. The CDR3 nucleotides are TGTGCCAGCAGCAGACCGGGCCGAATCACAGATACGCAGTATTTT.

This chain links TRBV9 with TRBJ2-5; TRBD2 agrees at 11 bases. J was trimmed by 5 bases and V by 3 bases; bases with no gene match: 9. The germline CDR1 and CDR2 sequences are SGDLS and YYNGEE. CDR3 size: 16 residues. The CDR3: CASSGGSGRAGETQYF. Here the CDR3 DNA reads TGTGCCAGCAGCGGGGGTAGCGGGAGGGCGGGGGAGACCCAGTACTTC.

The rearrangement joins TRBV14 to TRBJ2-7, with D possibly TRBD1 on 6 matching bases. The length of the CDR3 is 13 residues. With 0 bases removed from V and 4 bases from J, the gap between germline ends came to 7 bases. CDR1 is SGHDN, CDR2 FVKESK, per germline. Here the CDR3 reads CASSQETGYEQYF. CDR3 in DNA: TGTGCCAGCAGCCAAGAGACAGGATACGAGCAGTACTTC.

The CDR3 DNA reads as TGCAGCGTAACACCCATAGCGGTAAGCTCCTACAATGAGCAGTTCTTC. Translating it yields CSVTPIAVSSYNEQFF. The V and J genes are TRBV29-1 and TRBJ2-1; weak D call: TRBD2 (6 bases). Per germline, CDR1 SQVTM and CDR2 ANQGSEA. The ends were cut back, 6 bases at V and 0 bases at J, with 18 bases in the middle. This CDR3 is 16 amino acids long.

The CDR3 sequence is CASSLEPQETQYF. The CDR3, as DNA: TGTGCCAGCAGTCTAGAACCCCAAGAGACCCAGTACTTC. The V call is TRBV6-6, the J call TRBJ2-5; D uncertain. The CDR3 is made up of 13 amino acids. Germline values: CDR1 MNHNY, CDR2 SVGAGI (reference sequence). Trimming stripped 5 bases from V and 1 base from J, with 8 bases between.

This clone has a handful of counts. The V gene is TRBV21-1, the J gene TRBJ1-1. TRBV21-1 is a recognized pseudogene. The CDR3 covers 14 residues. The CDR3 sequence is CASSKKGMNTEAFF. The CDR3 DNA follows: TGTGCCAGCAGCAAAAAAGGGATGAACACTGAAGCTTTCTTT.

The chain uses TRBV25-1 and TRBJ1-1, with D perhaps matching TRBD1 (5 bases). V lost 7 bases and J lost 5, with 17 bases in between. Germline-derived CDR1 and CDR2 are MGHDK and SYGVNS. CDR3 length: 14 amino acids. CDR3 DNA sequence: TGTGCCAGCAAATCGTTGGGGGGTGTTACTGAAGCTTTCTTT. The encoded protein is CASKSLGGVTEAFF. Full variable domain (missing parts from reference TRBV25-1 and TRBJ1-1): EADIYQTPRYLVIGTGKKITLECSQTMGHDKMYWYQQDPGMELHLIHYSYGVNSTEKGDLSSESTVSRIRTEHFPLTLESARPSHTSQYLCASKSLGGVTEAFFGQGTRLTVV.

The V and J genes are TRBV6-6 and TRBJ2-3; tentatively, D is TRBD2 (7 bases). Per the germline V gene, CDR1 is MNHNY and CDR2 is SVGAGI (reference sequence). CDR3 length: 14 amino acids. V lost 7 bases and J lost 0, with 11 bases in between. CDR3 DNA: TGTGCCAGCAAGAGGGGGGGTAGCACAGATACGCAGTATTTT. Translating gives CASKRGGSTDTQYF.

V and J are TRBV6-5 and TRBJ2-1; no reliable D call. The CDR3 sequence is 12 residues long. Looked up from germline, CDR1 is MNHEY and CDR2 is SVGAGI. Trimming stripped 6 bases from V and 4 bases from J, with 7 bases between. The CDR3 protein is CASSGPYNEQFF. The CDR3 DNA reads TGTGCCAGCAGCGGACCATACAATGAGCAGTTCTTC.

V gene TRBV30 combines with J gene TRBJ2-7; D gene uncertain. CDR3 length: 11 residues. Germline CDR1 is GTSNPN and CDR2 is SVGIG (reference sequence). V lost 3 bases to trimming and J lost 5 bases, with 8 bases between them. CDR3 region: CAWRLEHEQYF. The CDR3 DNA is TGTGCCTGGAGATTAGAACACGAGCAGTACTTC.

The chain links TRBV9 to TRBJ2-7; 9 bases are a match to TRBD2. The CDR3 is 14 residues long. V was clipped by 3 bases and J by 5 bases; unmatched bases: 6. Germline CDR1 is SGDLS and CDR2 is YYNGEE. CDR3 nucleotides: TGTGCCAGCAGCGGTAGCGGGAGCCACAACGAGCAGTACTTC. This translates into CASSGSGSHNEQYF.

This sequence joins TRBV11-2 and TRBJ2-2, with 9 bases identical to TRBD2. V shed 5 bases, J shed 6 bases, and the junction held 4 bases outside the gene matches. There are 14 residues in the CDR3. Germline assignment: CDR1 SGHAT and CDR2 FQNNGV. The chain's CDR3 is CASSTRTSAGELFF. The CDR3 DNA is TGTGCCAGCAGCACCCGGACTAGCGCCGGGGAGCTGTTTTTT.

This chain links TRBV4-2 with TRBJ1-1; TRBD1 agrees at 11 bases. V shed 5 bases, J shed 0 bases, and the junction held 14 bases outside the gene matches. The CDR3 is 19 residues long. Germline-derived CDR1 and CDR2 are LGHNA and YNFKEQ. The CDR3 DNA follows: TGTGCCAGCAGCAAAGCGTCCGGGACAGGGGGTGGCGTGAACACTGAAGCTTTCTTT. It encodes CASSKASGTGGGVNTEAFF.

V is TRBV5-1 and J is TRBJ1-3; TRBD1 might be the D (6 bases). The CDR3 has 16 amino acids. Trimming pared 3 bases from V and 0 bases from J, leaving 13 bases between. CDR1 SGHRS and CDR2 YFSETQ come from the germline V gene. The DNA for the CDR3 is TGCGCCAGCAGCTCCACAGGGTTGGGCTCTGGAAACACCATATATTTT. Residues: CASSSTGLGSGNTIYF.

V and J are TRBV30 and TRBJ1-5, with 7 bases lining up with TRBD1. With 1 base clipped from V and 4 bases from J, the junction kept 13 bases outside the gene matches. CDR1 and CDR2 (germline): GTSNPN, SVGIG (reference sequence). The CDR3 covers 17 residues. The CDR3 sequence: CAWSDPSAGGGNQPQHF. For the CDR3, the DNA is TGTGCCTGGAGTGATCCCTCGGCAGGGGGTGGTAATCAGCCCCAGCATTTT.

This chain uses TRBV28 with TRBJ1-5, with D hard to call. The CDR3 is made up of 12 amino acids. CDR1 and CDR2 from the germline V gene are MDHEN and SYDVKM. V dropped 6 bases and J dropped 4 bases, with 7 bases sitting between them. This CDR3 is CASSQQNQPQHF. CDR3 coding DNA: TGTGCCAGCAGCCAACAGAATCAGCCCCAGCATTTT. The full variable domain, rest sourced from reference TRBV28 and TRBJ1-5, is DVKVTQSSRYLVKRTGEKVFLECVQDMDHENMFWYRQDPGLGLRLIYFSYDVKMKEKGDIPEGYSVSREKKERFSLILESASTNQTSMYLCASSQQNQPQHFGDGTRLSIL.

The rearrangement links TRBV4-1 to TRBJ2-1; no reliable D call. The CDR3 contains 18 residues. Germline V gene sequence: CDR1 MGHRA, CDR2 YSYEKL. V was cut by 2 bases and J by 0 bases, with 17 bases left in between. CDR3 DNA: TGCGCCAGCAGCCAACTGGATATGGGCTTTAGCTCCTACAATGAGCAGTTCTTC. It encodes CASSQLDMGFSSYNEQFF.

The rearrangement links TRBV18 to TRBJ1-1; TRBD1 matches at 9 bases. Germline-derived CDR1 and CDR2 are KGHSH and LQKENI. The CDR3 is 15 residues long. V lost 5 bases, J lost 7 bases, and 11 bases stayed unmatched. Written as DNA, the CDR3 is TGTGCCAGCTCAAACACGGGACAGGGAGGAGTTGAAGCTTTCTTT. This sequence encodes CASSNTGQGGVEAFF.

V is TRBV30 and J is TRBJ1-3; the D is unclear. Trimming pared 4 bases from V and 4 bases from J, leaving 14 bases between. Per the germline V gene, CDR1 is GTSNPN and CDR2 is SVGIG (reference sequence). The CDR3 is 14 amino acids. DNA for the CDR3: TGTGCCTGGACTCGGAATTCGGGAGGAAACACCATATATTTT. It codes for CAWTRNSGGNTIYF.

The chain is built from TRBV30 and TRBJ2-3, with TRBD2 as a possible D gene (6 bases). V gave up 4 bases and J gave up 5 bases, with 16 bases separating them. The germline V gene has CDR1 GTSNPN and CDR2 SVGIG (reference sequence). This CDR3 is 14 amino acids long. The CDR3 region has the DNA TGTGCCTGGACGCCCCCCGGGAGCGTAGATACGCAGTATTTT. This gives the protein CAWTPPGSVDTQYF.

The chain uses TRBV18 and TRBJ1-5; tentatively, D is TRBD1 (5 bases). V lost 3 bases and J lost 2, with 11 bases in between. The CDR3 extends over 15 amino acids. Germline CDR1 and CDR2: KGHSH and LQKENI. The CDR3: CASSPGREGNQPQHF. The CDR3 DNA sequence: TGTGCCAGCTCACCGGGCAGGGAGGGCAATCAGCCCCAGCATTTT.

CDR3 amino acids: CASSFQDEAFF. The CDR3, as DNA: TGTGCCAGCAGCTTCCAAGATGAAGCTTTCTTT. This chain links TRBV7-9 with TRBJ1-1; D gene unclear. This CDR3 is built from 11 residues. From germline, CDR1 is SEHNR and CDR2 FQNEAQ (reference sequence). V lost 3 bases to trimming and J lost 7 bases, with 6 bases between them.